The T cell receptor beta chain under discussion was sequenced for a study of identifying expanded T cells in peripheral blood. This CDR3 is 16 amino acids long. V lost 3 bases to trimming and J lost 5 bases; unmatched junction nucleotides: 6. The germline CDR1 and CDR2 sequences are KGHSH and LQKENI. Using immunoSEQ multiplex PCR, the repertoire was profiled, and TCRdb retains in-frame clones only, with some absent. This sample has tens of thousands of clones; 89% occur once, and the top ten carry approximately 2.6%. The count of this clone is one. This chain links TRBV18 with TRBJ2-2, with TRBD2 matching over 10 bases. The sequenced material came from blood. This TCR was sampled from a person aged 18 to 75 in good health. The CDR3 nucleotides are TGTGCCAGCTCACCGTCACTAGCGGGAAGGACCGGGGAGCTGTTTTTT. Translated: CASSPSLAGRTGELFF.